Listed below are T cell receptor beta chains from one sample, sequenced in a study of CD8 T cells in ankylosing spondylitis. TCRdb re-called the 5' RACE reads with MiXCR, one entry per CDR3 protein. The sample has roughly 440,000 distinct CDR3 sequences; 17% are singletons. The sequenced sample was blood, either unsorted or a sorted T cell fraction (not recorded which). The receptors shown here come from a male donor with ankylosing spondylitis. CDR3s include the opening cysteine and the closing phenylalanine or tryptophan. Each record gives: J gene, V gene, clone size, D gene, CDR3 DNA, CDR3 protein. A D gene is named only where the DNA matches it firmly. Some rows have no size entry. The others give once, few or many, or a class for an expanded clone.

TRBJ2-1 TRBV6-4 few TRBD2 TGTGCCAGCAGTCCCAAGACAGGCCTCTTTTTAGCGGGAGGGTACAATGAGCAGTTCTTC CASSPKTGLFLAGGYNEQFF
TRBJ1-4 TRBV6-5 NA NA TGTGCCAGCAAGTTCCCGGGGGTCGAAAAACTGTTTTTT CASKFPGVEKLFF
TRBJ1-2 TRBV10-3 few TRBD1 TGTGCCATCCCCCTAGGACAGGACTTAAACTATGGCTACACCTTC CAIPLGQDLNYGYTF
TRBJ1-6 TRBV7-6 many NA TGTGCCAGCAGCTTTTCAGGGGTAAATTCACCCCTCCACTTT CASSFSGVNSPLHF
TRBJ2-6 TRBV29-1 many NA TGCAGCGTCTCCCTAGGGGCCAACGTCCTGACTTTC CSVSLGANVLTF
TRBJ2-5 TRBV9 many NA TGTGCCAGCAGCGGAAACAGGGTGAGGGGCGAGACCCAGTACTTC CASSGNRVRGETQYF
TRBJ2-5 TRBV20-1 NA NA TGCAGTGCTCAGAGGTCGGGAGAGACCCAGTACTTC CSAQRSGETQYF
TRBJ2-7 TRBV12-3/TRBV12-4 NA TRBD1 TGTGCCAGCAGCGACAGGGCGGCCGAGCAGTACTTC CASSDRAAEQYF
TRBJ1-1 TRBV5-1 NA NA TGCGCCAGCAGCTTGGTCGGTGGCGGGGGGAACACTGAAGCTTTCTTT CASSLVGGGGNTEAFF
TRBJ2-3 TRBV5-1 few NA TGCGCCAGCGGGCGGCTGGCTAGTTCGGATACGCAGTATTTT CASGRLASSDTQYF
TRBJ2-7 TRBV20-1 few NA TGCAGTGCTTTAGGTGTTACTAGTGAACAGTACTTC CSALGVTSEQYF
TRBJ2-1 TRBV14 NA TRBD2 TGTGCCAGCAGCCAAGCCTGGACTAGCGGGAGAGCGGGAGAGCAGTTCTTC CASSQAWTSGRAGEQFF
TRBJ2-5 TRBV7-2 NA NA TGTGCCAGCAGCTTAGTTTGGGAGGAAGGGGAGACCCAGTACTTC CASSLVWEEGETQYF
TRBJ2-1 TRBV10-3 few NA TGTGCCATCAGAAACAGGGTGGGCAATGAGCAGTTCTTC CAIRNRVGNEQFF
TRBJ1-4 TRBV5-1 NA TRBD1 TGCGCCAGCTCAGAACAGGGGCGCGAAAAACTGTTTTTT CASSEQGREKLFF
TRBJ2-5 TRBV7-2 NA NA TGTGCCAGCAGCCCCCGCCCGCCGGGATGGCAAGAGACCCAGTACTTC CASSPRPPGWQETQYF
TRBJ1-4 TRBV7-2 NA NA TGTGCCAGCACCTTGACAGGTCTTAATGAAAAACTGTTTTTT CASTLTGLNEKLFF
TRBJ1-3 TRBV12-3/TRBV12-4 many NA TGTGCCAGCAGTACAGGACTGACGGGAAACACCATATATTTT CASSTGLTGNTIYF
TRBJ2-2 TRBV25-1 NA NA TGTGCCAGCCAGCCTTCAGGGGGGTGGACCGGGGAGCTGTTTTTT CASQPSGGWTGELFF
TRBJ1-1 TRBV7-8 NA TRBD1 TGTGCCAGCAGGGACAGGGACACTCCGATCGACACTGAAGCTTTCTTT CASRDRDTPIDTEAFF
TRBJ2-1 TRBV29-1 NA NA TGCAGCGTTGTACGGGATTCCTACAATGAGCAGTTCTTC CSVVRDSYNEQFF
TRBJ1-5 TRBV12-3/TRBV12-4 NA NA TGTGCCAGCAGTTTAAGCGGGGGAGTAGGCAATCAGCCCCAGCATTTT CASSLSGGVGNQPQHF
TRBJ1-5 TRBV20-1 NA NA TGCAGTGCTGTGAGGGAGGGGGGACAGCCCCAGCATTTT CSAVREGGQPQHF
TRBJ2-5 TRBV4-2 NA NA TGTGCCATCAGCTCCCCTAAAGAGGAGACCCAGTACTTC CAISSPKEETQYF
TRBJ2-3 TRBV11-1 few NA TGTGCCAGCAGTCTAACCCCCACAGATACGCAGTATTTT CASSLTPTDTQYF
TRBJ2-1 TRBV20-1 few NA TGCAGTGCTAGAGTCGGCGTGTTTGATGAGCAGTTCTTC CSARVGVFDEQFF
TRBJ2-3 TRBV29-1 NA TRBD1 TGCAGCGTTGTTTGGACAGGGTTTACAGATACGCAGTATTTT CSVVWTGFTDTQYF
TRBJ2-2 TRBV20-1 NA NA TGCAGTGCTATCAGGGATCCCGGGCGGACGAACACCGGGGAGCTGTTTTTT CSAIRDPGRTNTGELFF
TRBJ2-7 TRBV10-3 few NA TGTGCCATCAGTGAGTCGAAGCAGAACTACGAGCAGTACTTC CAISESKQNYEQYF
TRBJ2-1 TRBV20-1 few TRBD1 TGCAGTGCTATGACAGGGAAAAACAATGAGCAGTTCTTC CSAMTGKNNEQFF
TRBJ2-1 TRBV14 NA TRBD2 TGTGCCAGCAGAGAAATTAGCGGGAGAGGTAATGAGCAGTTCTTC CASREISGRGNEQFF
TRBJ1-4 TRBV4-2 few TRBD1 TGTGCCAGCAGTTCGCCGGGACAGGGCACTGAAAAACTGTTTTTT CASSSPGQGTEKLFF
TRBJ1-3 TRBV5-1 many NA TGCGCCAGCAGCTTGACGGTGAGCGGTGGAAACACCATATATTTT CASSLTVSGGNTIYF
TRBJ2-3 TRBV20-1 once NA TGCAGTGCTTATTGGCTAGCGAGCACAGATACGCAGTATTTT CSAYWLASTDTQYF
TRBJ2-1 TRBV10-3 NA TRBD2 TGTGCCATCCGCCCCGGCGGGGGGTCCTACAATGAGCAGTTCTTC CAIRPGGGSYNEQFF
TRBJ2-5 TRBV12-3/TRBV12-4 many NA TGTGCCAGCAGTTTTGGGTCGTGGGAGACCCAGTACTTC CASSFGSWETQYF
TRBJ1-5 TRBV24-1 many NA TGTGCCACCAGTGAGGGCAGTAAGCCCCAGCATTTT CATSEGSKPQHF
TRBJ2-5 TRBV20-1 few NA TGCAGTGCCCCCAGGACTGCCATGGAGACCCAGTACTTC CSAPRTAMETQYF
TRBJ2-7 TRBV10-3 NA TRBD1 TGTGCCAGCAGGGACAGGGAGAACGAGCAGTACTTC CASRDRENEQYF
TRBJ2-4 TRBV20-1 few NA TGCAGTGCTAGAGGGGGGCAAGAATCAAACATTCAGTACTTC CSARGGQESNIQYF
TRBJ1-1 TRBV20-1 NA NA TGCAGTGCAGGAGTTGCGGGTGGGTACACTGAAGCTTTCTTT CSAGVAGGYTEAFF
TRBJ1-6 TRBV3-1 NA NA TGTGCCAGCAGCCAGGTGGATTCACCCCTCCACTTT CASSQVDSPLHF
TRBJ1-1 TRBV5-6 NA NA TGTGCCAGCAGCTTTCAAGGACGGTGGAACACTGAAGCTTTCTTT CASSFQGRWNTEAFF
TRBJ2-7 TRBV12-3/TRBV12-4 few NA TGTGCCAGCAGTTTAGCGCAGACCTACGAGCAGTACTTC CASSLAQTYEQYF
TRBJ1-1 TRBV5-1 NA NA TGCGCCAGCAGCTTACTGACAGGTGGAGGCACTGAAGCTTTCTTT CASSLLTGGGTEAFF